What follows describes a single TCR beta chain. Its matching antigen is unknown. The sample's treatment: approximately nine-day PBMC culture with coronavirus spike peptide pools or control peptides (ViraFEST assay). An Oncomine TCR Beta short-read assay was used to sequence the DNA from cultured CD4+ T cells. TCRdb ran MiXCR on the PCR reads and lists one entry per CDR3 protein. The sample comprises almost 20,000 distinct CDR3 sequences, about 44% of which are singletons, and roughly 4% rests with the top ten. Per the germline V gene, CDR1 is SQVTM and CDR2 is ANQGSEA. The ends were cut back, 4 bases at V and 2 bases at J, with 11 bases in the middle. The CDR3 loop spans 14 amino acids. The data are from a study of vaccination and CD4 T cells after COVID-19. Study-wide context: Participants received two doses of either BNT162b2 or mRNA-1273 vaccine. Samples were taken after vaccination, a median of roughly 65 days after dose two, with a range of 14 to 241. Cultures serving as controls received a peptide pool (CEFX or HIV-1 Nef) or no peptide.

This TCR derives from a human donor who had recovered from COVID-19. Sequenced material: CD4+ T cells from blood, cultured in vitro, taken before SARS-CoV-2 vaccination. This chain links TRBV29-1 with TRBJ2-2, with D unclear. The CDR3 coding sequence is TGCAGCGTTGCCGGGCAGACAAACACCGGGGAGCTGTTTTTT. This sequence encodes CSVAGQTNTGELFF.